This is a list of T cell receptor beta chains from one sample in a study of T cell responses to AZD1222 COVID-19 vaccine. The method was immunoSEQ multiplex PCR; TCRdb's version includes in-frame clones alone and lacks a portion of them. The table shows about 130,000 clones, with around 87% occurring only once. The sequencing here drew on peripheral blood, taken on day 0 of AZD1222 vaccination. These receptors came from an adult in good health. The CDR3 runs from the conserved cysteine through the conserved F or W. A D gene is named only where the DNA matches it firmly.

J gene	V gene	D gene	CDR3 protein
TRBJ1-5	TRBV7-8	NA	CASTPARLDQPQHF
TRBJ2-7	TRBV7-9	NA	CASSGRSYEQYF
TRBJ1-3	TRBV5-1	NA	CASSLSPGNTIYF
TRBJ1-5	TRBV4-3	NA	CASSQDYQRSNQPQHF
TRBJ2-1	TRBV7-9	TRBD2	CASSFLSGVYNEQFF
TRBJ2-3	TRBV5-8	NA	CARGRRGTPEGDTQYF
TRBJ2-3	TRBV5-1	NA	CASSLAASTDTQYF
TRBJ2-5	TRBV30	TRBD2	CASHPRERETQYF
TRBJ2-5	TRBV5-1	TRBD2	CASSLESGNGLETQYF
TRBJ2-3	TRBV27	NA	CASSFGLAGDTQYF
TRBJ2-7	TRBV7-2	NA	CASSLVNEQYF
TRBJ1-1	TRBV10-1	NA	CASSEQGNTEAFF
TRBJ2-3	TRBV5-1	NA	CASSVVSTDTQYF
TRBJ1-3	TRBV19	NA	CASTRPGPTMAGNTIYF
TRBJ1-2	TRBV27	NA	CASSPTPTGSPNGYTF
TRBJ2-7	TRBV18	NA	CASSPPGAQRYEQYF
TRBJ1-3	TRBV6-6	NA	CASSPDGGSGNTIYF
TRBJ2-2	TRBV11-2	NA	CASSLVSLGTGNTGELFF
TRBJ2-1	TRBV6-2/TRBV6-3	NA	CASSRLANSYNEQFF
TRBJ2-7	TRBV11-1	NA	CASSYDRYEQYF
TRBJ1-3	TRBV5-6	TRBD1	CASSLRGQFSGNTIYF
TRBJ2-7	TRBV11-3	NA	CASSRDQEGEQYF
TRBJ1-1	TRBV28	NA	CATTLTGNTEAFF
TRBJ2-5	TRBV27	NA	CASSSGTYRGETQYF
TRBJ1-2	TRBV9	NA	CASSPRDSNYGYTF